The 15 T cell receptor beta chains listed next were all sequenced from one sample in a study of T cell responses to AZD1222 COVID-19 vaccine. This table comes from immunoSEQ multiplex PCR, and its TCRdb copy is limited to in-frame clones, with some not included. The sample includes some 150,000 clones, roughly 91% of them seen just once. This sample comprised peripheral blood, obtained on day 0 of AZD1222 vaccination. Receptors were obtained from an adult in good health.

This chain connects TRBV9 to TRBJ1-3; weak D call: TRBD1 (6 bases). This CDR3 has 16 residues. Between the trimmed V and J ends, which lost 0 bases and 0 bases, there was a span of 10 bases. Germline CDR1 and CDR2: SGDLS and YYNGEE. The CDR3 nucleotides read TGTGCCAGCAGCGTAGTACCGACAGGCTCTGGAAACACCATATATTTT. It translates to CASSVVPTGSGNTIYF.

This chain links TRBV5-6 with TRBJ1-4; the match to TRBD1 covers 7 bases. The germline V gene has CDR1 SGHDT and CDR2 YYEEEE. Trimming took 3 bases from V and 7 from J; bases not matched to a gene: 9. The CDR3 loop spans 15 amino acids. CDR3 protein: CASSSIRGQLEKLFF. CDR3 sequence (DNA): TGTGCCAGCAGCTCCATACGGGGACAGCTTGAAAAACTGTTTTTT.

The J gene is TRBJ1-1, the V gene TRBV7-3; D unresolved. V lost 3 bases, J lost 1 base, and 9 bases lay in between. The CDR3 loop spans 14 amino acids. Germline V gene data show CDR1 as SGHTA and CDR2 as FQGTGA. CDR3 DNA: TGTGCCAGCAGCTTTGGTTTCAGGAACACTGAAGCTTTCTTT. Its translation is CASSFGFRNTEAFF.

The rearrangement uses TRBV28 and TRBJ1-4; TRBD1 aligns across 9 bases. The CDR3 sequence is 14 residues long. V gave up 6 bases and J gave up 5 bases; unmatched junction bases: 4. Germline CDR1 MDHEN, CDR2 SYDVKM. The CDR3 coding sequence is TGTGCCAGCAGAACGACAGGGGGAAATGAAAAACTGTTTTTT. Translating it yields CASRTTGGNEKLFF.

This chain connects TRBV6-5 to TRBJ1-2; D possibly corresponds to TRBD1 (6 bases). Germline CDR1 MNHEY, CDR2 SVGAGI. Trimming cost V 7 bases and J 6 bases, with 12 bases left between them. The CDR3 extends over 12 amino acids. The CDR3 region has the DNA TGTGCCAGCATCGCGGCAGGGGATGGCTACACCTTC. Its translation is CASIAAGDGYTF.

V gene TRBV3-1 (or the pseudogene TRBV3-2) combines with J gene TRBJ2-7; D unclear. The CDR3 covers 12 residues. The germline gives CDR1 LGHDT, CDR2 YNNKEL (reference sequence). V shed 6 bases and J shed 2 bases, with 8 bases lying between them. The CDR3 region has the DNA TGTGCCAGCAGTCGACACCCCTACGAGCAGTACTTC. Its protein product is CASSRHPYEQYF.

The CDR3 nucleotides read TGTGCCAGCAGCCAAGATTACTCAGGGGCCAACGTCCTGACTTTC. Its translation: CASSQDYSGANVLTF. The V and J genes are TRBV3-1 (or the pseudogene TRBV3-2) and TRBJ2-6; D is ambiguous. Trimming shortened V by 0 bases and J by 4 bases, and 7 bases separated the two germline ends. The CDR3 length is 15 residues. Germline V CDR1 and CDR2: LGHDT, YNNKEL (reference sequence).

This chain links TRBV10-3 with TRBJ2-7, with 9 bases identical to TRBD1. V was clipped by 10 bases and J by 0 bases; unmatched bases: 10. Germline loops: CDR1 ENHRY, CDR2 SYGVKD. The CDR3 runs to 15 residues. In DNA, the CDR3 is TGTGCCACCGGAGGGGGGACAGGGAACTCCTACGAGCAGTACTTC. This codes for CATGGGTGNSYEQYF.

The chain carries TRBV7-8 and TRBJ1-2; 10 positions agree with TRBD1. There are 15 residues in the CDR3. CDR1 SGHVS and CDR2 FQNEAQ come from the germline V gene. After removal of 0 bases from V and 3 bases from J, the junction contained 1 base not matched to a gene. Here the CDR3 reads CASSLATGGYYGYTF. The DNA of the CDR3 is TGTGCCAGCAGCTTAGCGACAGGGGGCTACTATGGCTACACCTTC.

This clone was counted once. The chain combines TRBV27 with TRBJ2-6, with 11 bases lining up with TRBD1. V shed 2 bases, J shed 0 bases, and the junction held 9 bases outside the gene matches. This CDR3 spans 20 amino acids. Per germline, CDR1 MNHEY and CDR2 SMNVEV (reference sequence). As DNA, the CDR3 is TGTGCCAGCAGTTTAGTTGGGGACAGGGGGGCTCCCTCTGGGGCCAACGTCCTGACTTTC. Translated, it gives CASSLVGDRGAPSGANVLTF.

This clone was detected a few times. The chain uses TRBV3-1 (or the pseudogene TRBV3-2) and TRBJ2-2; D remains unclear. V was pared by 4 bases and J by 4 bases, with 10 bases between. The CDR3 totals 14 residues. CDR1 LGHDT and CDR2 YNNKEL come from the germline V gene (reference sequence). CDR3 nucleotides: TGTGCCAGCAGCCCCCCTGAGTCCACCGGGGAGCTGTTTTTT. It translates to CASSPPESTGELFF.

The gene calls are TRBV7-9 and TRBJ2-1; D assignment may be TRBD1 or TRBD2 (5 bases each). V lost 1 base to trimming and J lost 10 bases, with 14 bases between them. CDR1 is SEHNR and CDR2 is FQNEAQ in the germline V gene (reference sequence). The CDR3 covers 14 residues. Here the CDR3 reads CASSLGTKDSEQFF. As DNA, the CDR3 is TGTGCCAGCAGCTTAGGGACAAAGGACTCGGAGCAGTTCTTC.

This clone appeared a single time. J is TRBJ1-6 and V is TRBV6-5; D gene uncertain. The CDR3 has 12 amino acids. V was cut by 10 bases and J by 0 bases, with 4 bases left in between. Germline V gene data show CDR1 as MNHEY and CDR2 as SVGAGI. The DNA for the CDR3 is TGTGCCACCAGCTCCTATAATTCACCCCTCCACTTT. Residues: CATSSYNSPLHF.

J is TRBJ1-6 and V is TRBV7-9; TRBD1 matches 8 bases. Trimming at V came to 6 bases and at J to 6 bases, leaving 7 bases not matched to a gene. Germline V gene data show CDR1 as SEHNR and CDR2 as FQNEAQ (reference sequence). The CDR3 is 15 residues long. This chain's CDR3 is CASSPLTGVNSPLHF. The CDR3 DNA sequence: TGTGCCAGCAGTCCCCTGACAGGGGTTAATTCACCCCTCCACTTT.

This sequence joins TRBV27 and TRBJ1-2; TRBD1 aligns across 7 bases. CDR3 length equals 13 residues. CDR1 and CDR2 from the germline V gene are MNHEY and SMNVEV (reference sequence). V shed 3 bases, J shed 5 bases, and the junction held 3 bases outside the gene matches. CDR3 amino acids: CASSLNRGYGYTF. The CDR3 nucleotides are TGTGCCAGCAGTTTGAACAGGGGTTATGGCTACACCTTC.